One and the same sample provided the 16 T cell receptor beta chains below, sequenced in a study of T cell responses to AZD1222 COVID-19 vaccine. Produced via immunoSEQ multiplex PCR; TCRdb's table is partial and in-frame only. Of tens of thousands of clones in the sample, about 87% were seen once. This specimen consisted of peripheral blood, obtained on day 0 of AZD1222 vaccination. These receptors were taken from an adult in good health.

The rearrangement uses TRBV27 and TRBJ2-5, with TRBD2 matching 8 bases. Trimming removed 6 bases from V and 1 base from J; junction bases left unmatched: 7. The CDR3 totals 15 residues. Germline V gene sequence: CDR1 MNHEY, CDR2 SMNVEV (reference sequence). The CDR3 bases are TGTGCCAGCAGCCGGAAGCGGGGGTCCCAAGAGACCCAGTACTTC. Encoded protein: CASSRKRGSQETQYF.

The chain employs TRBV19 and TRBJ1-1; perhaps TRBD1 as D (6 bases). The V and J ends lost 7 bases and 0 bases respectively, with 15 bases between them. This CDR3 has 15 amino acids. CDR1 LNHDA and CDR2 SQIVND come from the germline V gene (reference sequence). DNA for the CDR3: TGTGCCAGTAAGTCACAGGGATATATGAACACTGAAGCTTTCTTT. Protein product: CASKSQGYMNTEAFF.

The chain employs TRBV19 and TRBJ1-3; unclear D gene. The V and J ends lost 3 bases and 0 bases respectively, with 15 bases between them. There are 17 residues in the CDR3. Germline loops: CDR1 LNHDA, CDR2 SQIVND (reference sequence). CDR3 in amino acids: CASSIIGIEASGNTIYF. The CDR3 DNA follows: TGTGCCAGTAGTATTATAGGGATTGAGGCCTCTGGAAACACCATATATTTT.

The V call is TRBV9, the J call TRBJ1-3; maybe TRBD1 (6 bases). The length of the CDR3 is 15 residues. The germline V and J ends were trimmed by 0 bases and 8 bases, with 15 bases remaining between them. Germline CDR1 is SGDLS and CDR2 is YYNGEE. CDR3 DNA sequence: TGTGCCAGCAGCGTAGGGGGGCAGGAACGGGACACCATATATTTT. It translates to CASSVGGQERDTIYF. The full variable domain, completed using reference TRBV9 and TRBJ1-3, is DSGVTQTPKHLITATGQRVTLRCSPRSGDLSVYWYQQSLDQGLQFLIQYYNGEERAKGNILERFSAQQFPDLHSELNLSSLELGDSALYFCASSVGGQERDTIYFGEGSWLTVV.

The chain recombines TRBV6-6 with TRBJ1-3; D is undetermined. In germline, CDR1 is MNHNY, CDR2 SVGAGI (reference sequence). The CDR3 totals 15 residues. V lost 4 bases and J lost 0, with 10 bases in between. CDR3 DNA: TGTGCCAGCAGTTCAGGACCGGACTCTGGAAACACCATATATTTT. The encoded protein is CASSSGPDSGNTIYF.

This chain joins TRBV27 and TRBJ1-6, with D tentatively TRBD1 (5 bases). The V gene's germline CDR1 is MNHEY and CDR2 SMNVEV (reference sequence). Trimming removed 3 bases at V and 10 bases at J, with 13 bases between. This CDR3 is built from 14 residues. CDR3 region: CASSFETDASPLHF. The CDR3 nucleotides are TGTGCCAGCAGTTTCGAGACAGACGCATCACCCCTCCACTTT.

The chain uses TRBV30 and TRBJ2-7; D ambiguous. Germline V CDR1 and CDR2: GTSNPN, SVGIG (reference sequence). Trimming took 2 bases from V and 1 from J, leaving 6 bases between them. This CDR3 region has 12 residues. The CDR3 sequence is CAWSPTSYEQYF. DNA of the CDR3: TGTGCCTGGAGTCCCACTTCCTACGAGCAGTACTTC.

The CDR3 DNA is TGTGCCAGATCCACGACACCGTTACGGTCTTACGAGCAGTACTTC. Its translation: CARSTTPLRSYEQYF. The genes are TRBV3-1 (or the pseudogene TRBV3-2) and TRBJ2-7, with D hard to call. The CDR3 runs to 15 residues. From germline, CDR1 is LGHDT and CDR2 YNNKEL (reference sequence). Trimming removed 9 bases at V and 4 bases at J, with 22 bases between.

This clone was observed a single time. V usage is TRBV5-8 and J usage is TRBJ1-2; weak D call: TRBD1 (5 bases). The CDR3 is 16 residues long. Trimming left V 4 bases short and J 8 bases short, with 24 bases between. CDR1 is SGHTS, CDR2 YDEGEE, per germline. The CDR3 sequence is CASSRGANAQENGYTF. The DNA of the CDR3 is TGTGCCAGCAGCCGCGGGGCCAATGCGCAGGAGAACGGCTACACCTTC.

The V call is TRBV19, the J call TRBJ1-4, with TRBD1 matching 8 bases. Looked up from germline, CDR1 is LNHDA and CDR2 is SQIVND (reference sequence). CDR3 length: 13 amino acids. Germline trimming cut 9 bases from V and 8 bases from J; bases unmatched to any gene: 8. The chain's CDR3 is CASLETGDEKLFF. The CDR3 DNA follows: TGTGCCAGCCTTGAGACAGGGGACGAAAAACTGTTTTTT.

The V gene is TRBV7-3, the J gene TRBJ2-2, with D possibly being TRBD2 (5 bases). The CDR3 spans 14 residues. Germline CDR1 and CDR2: SGHTA and FQGTGA. V was clipped by 0 bases and J by 3 bases, with 5 bases between them. CDR3 amino acids: CASSLTRDTGELFF. The CDR3 region has the DNA TGTGCCAGCAGCTTAACGAGGGACACCGGGGAGCTGTTTTTT. Supplemented by reference TRBV7-3 and TRBJ2-2, the full variable domain reads GAGVSQTPSNKVTEKGKYVELRCDPISGHTALYWYRQSLGQGPEFLIYFQGTGAADDSGLPNDRFFAVRPEGSVSTLKIQRTERGDSAVYLCASSLTRDTGELFFGEGSRLTVL.

This chain uses TRBV3-1 (or the pseudogene TRBV3-2) with TRBJ1-6; D remains unclear. The CDR3 runs 15 residues. V was clipped by 4 bases and J by 6 bases, with 13 bases between them. Germline CDR1 is LGHDT and CDR2 is YNNKEL (reference sequence). CDR3 DNA: TGTGCCAGCAGCCTGCAGTCGGGTCTTAATTCACCCCTCCACTTT. This encodes CASSLQSGLNSPLHF.

As DNA, the CDR3 is TGTGCCAGCACCGACAGGACAGGGGGTGACTATGGCTACACCTTC. The encoded protein is CASTDRTGGDYGYTF. The chain joins TRBV6-5 to TRBJ1-2; 10 bases align to TRBD1. The CDR3 has 15 amino acids. The V gene's germline CDR1 is MNHEY and CDR2 SVGAGI. V lost 7 bases, J lost 3 bases, and 8 bases stayed unmatched.

The V gene is TRBV12-3 or TRBV12-4, the J gene TRBJ2-5; D not resolved. V gave up 5 bases and J gave up 0 bases, with 7 bases separating them. The CDR3 spans 13 residues. CDR3 in amino acids: CASSHTYQETQYF. Written as DNA, the CDR3 is TGTGCCAGCAGTCACACGTACCAAGAGACCCAGTACTTC.

This chain links TRBV6-5 with TRBJ1-2; TRBD1 matches 7 bases. V was clipped by 6 bases and J by 4 bases; unmatched bases: 5. The CDR3 loop spans 13 amino acids. Germline V gene data show CDR1 as MNHEY and CDR2 as SVGAGI. CDR3 nucleotides: TGTGCCAGCAGCCCAGGGGGTACCTATGGCTACACCTTC. Translating gives CASSPGGTYGYTF.

The CDR3 region has the DNA TGTGCCAGCAGCCCGACTAGCTACAATGAGCAGTTCTTC. Protein: CASSPTSYNEQFF. The chain joins TRBV7-2 to TRBJ2-1, with a weak D call TRBD2 (6 bases). Per the germline V gene, CDR1 is SGHTA and CDR2 is FQGNSA. The CDR3 is made up of 13 amino acids. V was shortened by 5 bases and J by 3 bases, with 8 bases between the two germline ends.